The clone carrying this T cell receptor (beta chain) was seen at least ten times. Its antigen remains unknown. Synthesis of cDNA was accomplished via 5'RACE employing 10-nucleotide random UMIs. TCRdb reanalysed the 5' RACE reads using MiXCR and keeps one entry per CDR3 protein. This sample has 20,000 to 25,000 distinct CDR3 sequences, with over 12% found just once. These data come from a study of neurological immune-mediated disorders. Whole-study results and caveats: Sharing of CDR3 amino acid sequences among expanded clones across subjects was absent, suggesting private repertoires in all groups.

The unsorted libraries had their origin in 2 million PBMCs stored at -80 C. This clonotype was sampled from a female donor with HTLV-1-associated myelopathy (HAM/TSP). What was sequenced was PBMCs.

DNA of the CDR3: TGTGCCAGCAGCTCCGACGGGGGGAGTCCCTACAATGAGCAGTTCTTC. Its translation: CASSSDGGSPYNEQFF. J is TRBJ2-1 and V is TRBV7-3; 7 bases align to TRBD2. Germline lookup yields CDR1 SGHTA and CDR2 FQGTGA. There are 16 residues in the CDR3. The trim removed 4 bases at V and 2 bases at J, leaving 8 bases unmatched. The entire variable domain, with the rest obtained from reference TRBV7-3 and TRBJ2-1, is as follows: GAGVSQTPSNKVTEKGKYVELRCDPISGHTALYWYRQSLGQGPEFLIYFQGTGAADDSGLPNDRFFAVRPEGSVSTLKIQRTERGDSAVYLCASSSDGGSPYNEQFFGPGTRLTVL.